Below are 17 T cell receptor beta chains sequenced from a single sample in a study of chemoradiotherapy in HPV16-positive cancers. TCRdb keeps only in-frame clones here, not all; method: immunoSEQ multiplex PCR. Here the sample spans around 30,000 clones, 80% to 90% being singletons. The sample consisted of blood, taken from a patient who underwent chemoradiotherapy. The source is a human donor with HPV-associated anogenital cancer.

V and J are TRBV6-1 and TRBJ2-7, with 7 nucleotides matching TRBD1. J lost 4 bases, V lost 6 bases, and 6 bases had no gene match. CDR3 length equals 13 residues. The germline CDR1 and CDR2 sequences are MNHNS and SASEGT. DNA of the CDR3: TGTGCCAGCAGCGCAGGGGGTCATTACGAGCAGTACTTC. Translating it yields CASSAGGHYEQYF.

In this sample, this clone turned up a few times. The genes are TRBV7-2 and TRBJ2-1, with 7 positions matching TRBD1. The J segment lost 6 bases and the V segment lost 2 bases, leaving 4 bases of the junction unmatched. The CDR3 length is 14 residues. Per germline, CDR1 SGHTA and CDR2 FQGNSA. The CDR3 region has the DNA TGTGCCAGCAGCTTAACAGGGGCCTCCAATGAGCAGTTCTTC. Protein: CASSLTGASNEQFF. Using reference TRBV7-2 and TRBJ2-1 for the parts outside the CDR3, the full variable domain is GAGVSQSPSNKVTEKGKDVELRCDPISGHTALYWYRQSLGQGLEFLIYFQGNSAPDKSGLPSDRFSAERTGGSVSTLTIQRTQQEDSAVYLCASSLTGASNEQFFGPGTRLTVL.

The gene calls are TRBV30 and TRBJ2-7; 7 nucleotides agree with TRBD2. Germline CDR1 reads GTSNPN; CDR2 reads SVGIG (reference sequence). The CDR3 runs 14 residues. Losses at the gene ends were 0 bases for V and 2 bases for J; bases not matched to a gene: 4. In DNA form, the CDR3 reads TGTGCCTGGAGTGTGGGCGGGGGAACCTACGAGCAGTACTTC. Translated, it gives CAWSVGGGTYEQYF. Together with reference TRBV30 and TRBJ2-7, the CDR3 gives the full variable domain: SQTIHQWPATLVQPVGSPLSLECTVEGTSNPNLYWYRQAAGRGLQLLFYSVGIGQISSEVPQNLSASRPQDRQFILSSKKLLLSDSGFYLCAWSVGGGTYEQYFGPGTRLTVT.

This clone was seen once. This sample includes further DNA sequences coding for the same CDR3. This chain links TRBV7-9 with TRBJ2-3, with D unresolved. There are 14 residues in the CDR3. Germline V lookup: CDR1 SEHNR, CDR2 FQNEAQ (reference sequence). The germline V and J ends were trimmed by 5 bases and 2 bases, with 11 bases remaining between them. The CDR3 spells CASSRSGNTDTQYF. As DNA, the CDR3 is TGTGCCAGCAGCCGTAGTGGGAACACAGATACGCAGTATTTT.

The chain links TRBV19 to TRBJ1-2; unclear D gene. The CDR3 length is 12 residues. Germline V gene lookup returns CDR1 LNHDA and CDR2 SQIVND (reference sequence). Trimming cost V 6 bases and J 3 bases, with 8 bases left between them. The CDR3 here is CASRGSHYGYTF. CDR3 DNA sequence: TGTGCCAGTAGGGGCAGCCACTATGGCTACACCTTC.

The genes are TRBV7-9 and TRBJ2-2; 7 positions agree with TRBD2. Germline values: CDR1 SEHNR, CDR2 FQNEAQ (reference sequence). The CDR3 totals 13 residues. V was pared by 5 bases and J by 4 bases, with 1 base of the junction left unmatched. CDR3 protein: CASSRTSTGELFF. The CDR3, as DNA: TGTGCCAGCAGCCGGACTAGCACCGGGGAGCTGTTTTTT.

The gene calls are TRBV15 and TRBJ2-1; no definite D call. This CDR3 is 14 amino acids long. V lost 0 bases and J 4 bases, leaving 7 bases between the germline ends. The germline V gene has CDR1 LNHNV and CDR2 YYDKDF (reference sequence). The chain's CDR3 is CATSREASYNEQFF. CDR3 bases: TGTGCCACCAGCAGAGAGGCCAGTTACAATGAGCAGTTCTTC.

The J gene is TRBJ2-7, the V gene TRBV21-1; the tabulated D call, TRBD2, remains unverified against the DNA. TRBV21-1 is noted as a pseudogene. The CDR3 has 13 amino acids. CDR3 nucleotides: TGTGCCAGCAGCAAAGTAGCTGGCTACGAGCAGTACTTC. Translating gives CASSKVAGYEQYF.

As DNA, the CDR3 is TGTGCCAGCAGCTCTACTAGCGGGAGTACAGATACGCAGTATTTT. Protein product: CASSSTSGSTDTQYF. The gene calls are TRBV6-4 and TRBJ2-3, with 11 bases that match TRBD2. With V trimmed by 6 bases and J by 3 bases, 5 bases remained unmatched. Germline values: CDR1 MRHNA, CDR2 SNTAGT. This CDR3 has 15 residues.

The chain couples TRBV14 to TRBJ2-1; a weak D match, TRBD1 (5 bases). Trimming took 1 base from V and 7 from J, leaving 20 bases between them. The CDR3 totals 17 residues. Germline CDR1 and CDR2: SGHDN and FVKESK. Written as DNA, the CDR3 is TGTGCCAGCAGCCAAGTAAGATTCAGGGCTCTGTTTAATGAGCAGTTCTTC. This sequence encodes CASSQVRFRALFNEQFF.

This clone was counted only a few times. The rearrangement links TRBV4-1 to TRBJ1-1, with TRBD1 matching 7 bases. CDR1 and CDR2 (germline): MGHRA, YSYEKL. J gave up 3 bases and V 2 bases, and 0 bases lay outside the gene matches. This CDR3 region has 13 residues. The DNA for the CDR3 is TGCGCCAGCAGCCAACAGGGGGACACTGAAGCTTTCTTT. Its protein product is CASSQQGDTEAFF.

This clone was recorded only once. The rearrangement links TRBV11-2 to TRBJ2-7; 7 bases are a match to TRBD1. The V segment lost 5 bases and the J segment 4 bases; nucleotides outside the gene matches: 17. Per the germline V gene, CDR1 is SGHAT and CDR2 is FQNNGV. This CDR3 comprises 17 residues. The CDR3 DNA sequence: TGTGCCAGCAGCCCCCGCATGGCTGGACAGGTAAATTACGAGCAGTACTTC. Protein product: CASSPRMAGQVNYEQYF.

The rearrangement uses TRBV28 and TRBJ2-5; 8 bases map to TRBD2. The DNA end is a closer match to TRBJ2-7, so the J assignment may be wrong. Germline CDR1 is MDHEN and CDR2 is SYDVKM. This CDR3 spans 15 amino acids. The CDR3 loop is CASTLGAGLAYEQYF. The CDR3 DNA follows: TGTGCCAGCACCCTTGGGGCCGGACTAGCTTACGAGCAGTACTTC.

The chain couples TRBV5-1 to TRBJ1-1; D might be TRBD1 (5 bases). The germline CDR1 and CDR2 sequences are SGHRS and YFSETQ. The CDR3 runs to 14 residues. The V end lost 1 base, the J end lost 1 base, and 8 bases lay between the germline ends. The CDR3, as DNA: TGCGCCAGCAGCTTGAGTCAGGGGAACACTGAAGCTTTCTTT. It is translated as CASSLSQGNTEAFF.

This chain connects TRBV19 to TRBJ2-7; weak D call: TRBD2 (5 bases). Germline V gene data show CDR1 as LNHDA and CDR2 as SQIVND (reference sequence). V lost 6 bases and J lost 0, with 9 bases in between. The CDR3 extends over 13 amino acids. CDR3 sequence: CASSPGISYEQYF. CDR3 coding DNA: TGTGCCAGTAGCCCCGGGATCTCCTACGAGCAGTACTTC.

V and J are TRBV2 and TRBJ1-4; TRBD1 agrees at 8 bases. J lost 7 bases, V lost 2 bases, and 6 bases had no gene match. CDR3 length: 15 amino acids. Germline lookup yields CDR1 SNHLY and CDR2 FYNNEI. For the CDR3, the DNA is TGTGCCAGCAGTGAACTCAGGGGGCGAGGTGAAAAACTGTTTTTT. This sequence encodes CASSELRGRGEKLFF.

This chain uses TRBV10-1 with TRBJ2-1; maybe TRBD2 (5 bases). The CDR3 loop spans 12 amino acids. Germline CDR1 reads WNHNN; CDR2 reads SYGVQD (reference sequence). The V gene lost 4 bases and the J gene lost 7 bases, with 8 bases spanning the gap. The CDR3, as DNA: TGCGCCAGCAGTGGTGGCGGGAATGAGCAGTTCTTC. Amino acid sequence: CASSGGGNEQFF.